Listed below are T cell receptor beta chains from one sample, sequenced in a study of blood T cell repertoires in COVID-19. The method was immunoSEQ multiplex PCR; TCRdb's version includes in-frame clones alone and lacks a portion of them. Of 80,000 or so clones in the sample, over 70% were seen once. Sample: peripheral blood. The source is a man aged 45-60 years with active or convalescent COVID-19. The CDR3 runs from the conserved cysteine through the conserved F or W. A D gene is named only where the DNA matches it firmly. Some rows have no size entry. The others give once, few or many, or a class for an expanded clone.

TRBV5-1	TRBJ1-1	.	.	CASSRPGTEAFF	TGCGCCAGCAGCCGCCCGGGGACTGAAGCTTTCTTT
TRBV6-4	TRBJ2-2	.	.	CASRRSPGPGELFF	TGTGCCAGCAGACGCTCGCCAGGGCCCGGGGAGCTGTTTTTT
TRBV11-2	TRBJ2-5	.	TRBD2	CASSSGTSALQETQYF	TGTGCCAGCAGCTCGGGGACTAGCGCCTTACAAGAGACCCAGTACTTC
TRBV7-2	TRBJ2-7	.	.	CASSLGGPYEQYF	TGTGCCAGCAGCTTGGGGGGGCCCTACGAGCAGTACTTC
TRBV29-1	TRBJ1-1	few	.	CSAPGFSAGTEAFF	TGCAGCGCTCCAGGGTTTTCCGCGGGAACTGAAGCTTTCTTT
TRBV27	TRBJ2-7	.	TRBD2	CASSGRGATYEQYF	TGTGCCAGCAGTGGGCGGGGGGCAACCTACGAGCAGTACTTC
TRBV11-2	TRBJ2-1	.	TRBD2	CASSSLRGAYNEQFF	TGTGCCAGCAGCTCGCTGCGGGGGGCGTACAATGAGCAGTTCTTC
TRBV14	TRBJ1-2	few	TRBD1	CASSQNAGQGGGYTF	TGTGCCAGCAGCCAAAATGCCGGACAGGGCGGTGGCTACACCTTC
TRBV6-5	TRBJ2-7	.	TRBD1	CASSWDRGAEQYF	TGTGCCAGCAGTTGGGACAGGGGCGCCGAGCAGTACTTC
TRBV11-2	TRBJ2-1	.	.	CASSLIGQAPGNEQFF	TGTGCCAGCAGCTTAATCGGGCAGGCGCCGGGAAATGAGCAGTTCTTC
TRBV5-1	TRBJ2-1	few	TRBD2	CASSLVGGGPPSYNEQFF	TGCGCCAGCAGCTTGGTTGGCGGGGGGCCCCCCTCCTACAATGAGCAGTTCTTC
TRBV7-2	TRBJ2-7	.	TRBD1	CASSLIGDRQGYEQYF	TGTGCCAGCAGCCTTATAGGGGACAGACAGGGCTACGAGCAGTACTTC
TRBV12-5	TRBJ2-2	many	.	CAGNTGELFF	TGTGCCGGGAACACCGGGGAGCTGTTTTTT
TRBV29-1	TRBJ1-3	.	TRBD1	CSVGGQGGNTIYF	TGCAGCGTCGGCGGACAGGGAGGAAACACCATATATTTT
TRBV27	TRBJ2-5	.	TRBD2	CASRELAGAQETQYF	TGTGCCAGCAGGGAACTAGCGGGGGCCCAAGAGACCCAGTACTTC
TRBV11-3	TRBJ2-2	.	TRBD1	CASRQGPNTGELFF	TGTGCCAGCAGACAGGGGCCCAACACCGGGGAGCTGTTTTTT
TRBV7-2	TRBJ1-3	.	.	CASSLQGNTIYF	TGTGCCAGCAGCTTACAAGGAAACACCATATATTTT
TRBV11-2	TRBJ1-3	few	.	CASRRRQGGKKGNTIYF	TGTGCCAGCAGACGACGACAAGGAGGGAAGAAAGGAAACACCATATATTTT
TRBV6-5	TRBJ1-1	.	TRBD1	CASSYSKGAATEAFF	TGTGCCAGCAGTTACTCGAAGGGGGCGGCCACTGAAGCTTTCTTT
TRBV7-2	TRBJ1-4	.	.	CASRAQGGEKLFF	TGTGCCAGCAGGGCCCAGGGAGGGGAAAAACTGTTTTTT
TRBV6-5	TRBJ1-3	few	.	CASRGTGRSGNTIYF	TGTGCCAGCAGGGGAACAGGTCGCTCTGGAAACACCATATATTTT
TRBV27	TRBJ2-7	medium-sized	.	CASSLRLSPYEQYF	TGTGCCAGCAGTTTGAGGCTGTCCCCCTACGAGCAGTACTTC
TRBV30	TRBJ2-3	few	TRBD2	CAYLAGGRATQYF	TGTGCCTATCTAGCGGGGGGGCGGGCTACGCAGTATTTT
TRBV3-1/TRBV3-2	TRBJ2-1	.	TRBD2	CASSQDPSGGRGEQFF	TGTGCCAGCAGCCAAGACCCGAGCGGGGGGCGCGGTGAGCAGTTCTTC
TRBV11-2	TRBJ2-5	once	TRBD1	CASSLGPGQGARETQYF	TGTGCCAGCAGCTTAGGCCCGGGACAGGGGGCTCGCGAGACCCAGTACTTC
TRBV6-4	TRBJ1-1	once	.	CASSHGLGTEAFF	TGTGCCAGCAGCCACGGACTGGGAACTGAAGCTTTCTTT
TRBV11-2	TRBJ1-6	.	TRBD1	CASSSSSGTGGGTPLHF	TGTGCCAGCAGCTCCTCCTCCGGGACAGGGGGGGGGACACCCCTCCACTTT
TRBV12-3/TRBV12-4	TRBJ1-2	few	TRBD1	CASSRDRGDGYTF	TGTGCCAGCAGTCGGGACAGGGGAGATGGCTACACCTTC
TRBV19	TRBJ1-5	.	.	CASSMPDGDSNQPQHF	TGTGCCAGTAGTATGCCCGACGGAGATAGCAATCAGCCCCAGCATTTT
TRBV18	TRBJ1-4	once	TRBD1	CASSGATGVGEKLFF	TGTGCCAGCTCGGGAGCGACAGGGGTGGGTGAAAAACTGTTTTTT
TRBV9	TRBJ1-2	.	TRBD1	CASSVDSGGETGYTF	TGTGCCAGCAGCGTAGATTCAGGGGGCGAGACTGGCTACACCTTC
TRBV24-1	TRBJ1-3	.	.	CATSATGDRRDTIYF	TGTGCCACCAGTGCCACGGGGGACCGCCGAGACACCATATATTTT
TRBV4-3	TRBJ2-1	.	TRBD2	CASSTGLAGAYNEQFF	TGCGCCAGCAGCACCGGACTAGCCGGGGCCTACAATGAGCAGTTCTTC
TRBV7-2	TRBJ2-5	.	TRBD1	CASSVTGEKTQYF	TGTGCCAGCAGCGTGACAGGGGAGAAGACCCAGTACTTC
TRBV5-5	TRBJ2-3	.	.	CASSLANLLTSTDTQYF	TGTGCCAGCAGCTTGGCAAACCTCCTAACTAGCACAGATACGCAGTATTTT
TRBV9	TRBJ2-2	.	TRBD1	CASSVRGDREAGELFF	TGTGCCAGCAGCGTGAGAGGGGACAGGGAGGCCGGGGAGCTGTTTTTT
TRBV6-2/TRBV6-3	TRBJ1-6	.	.	CASSWTNNSPLHF	TGTGCCAGCAGTTGGACAAACAATTCACCCCTCCACTTT
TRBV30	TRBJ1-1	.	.	CAWSVAGLDTEAFF	TGTGCCTGGAGTGTAGCTGGTCTTGACACTGAAGCTTTCTTT
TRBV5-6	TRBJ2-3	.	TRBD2	CASSLRVAGNTDTQYF	TGTGCCAGCAGCCTAAGGGTAGCGGGAAACACAGATACGCAGTATTTT
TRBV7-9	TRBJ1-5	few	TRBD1	CASSLGGTGANQPQHF	TGTGCCAGCAGCTTAGGAGGGACAGGGGCCAATCAGCCCCAGCATTTT
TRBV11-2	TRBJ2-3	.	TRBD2	CASSLEILVAGARGTQYF	TGTGCCAGCAGCTTAGAGATCCTGGTAGCGGGGGCGAGGGGGACGCAGTATTTT
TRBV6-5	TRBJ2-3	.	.	CASSTEDTQYF	TGTGCCAGCAGCACGGAGGATACGCAGTATTTT
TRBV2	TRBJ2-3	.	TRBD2	CASSEGRGGTQYF	TGTGCCAGCAGTGAGGGTCGGGGGGGCACGCAGTATTTT
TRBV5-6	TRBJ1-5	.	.	CASSLFGRNQPQHF	TGTGCCAGCAGCTTGTTCGGCAGGAATCAGCCCCAGCATTTT
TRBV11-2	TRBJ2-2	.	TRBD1	CASSFSDREKLFF	TGTGCCAGCAGCTTCTCGGACAGGGAGAAGCTGTTTTTT
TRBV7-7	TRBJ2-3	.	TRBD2	CASSSQAGGLDTQYF	TGTGCCAGCAGCTCGCAAGCGGGGGGGCTCGATACGCAGTATTTT
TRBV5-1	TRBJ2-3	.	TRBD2	CASSLMFLAGGLTDTQYF	TGCGCCAGCAGCTTAATGTTTCTAGCGGGGGGTTTAACAGATACGCAGTATTTT
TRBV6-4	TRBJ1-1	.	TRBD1	CASSDRTGEAFF	TGTGCCAGCAGTGATCGGACAGGCGAGGCTTTCTTT
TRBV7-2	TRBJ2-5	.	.	CASSLVGVEETQYF	TGTGCCAGCAGCTTAGTGGGAGTCGAGGAGACCCAGTACTTC
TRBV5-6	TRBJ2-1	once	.	CASSLVGSNEQFF	TGTGCCAGCAGCTTGGTGGGCAGCAATGAGCAGTTCTTC
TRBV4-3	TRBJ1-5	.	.	CASSQELRQPQHF	TGCGCCAGCAGCCAAGAGCTGCGCCAGCCCCAGCATTTT
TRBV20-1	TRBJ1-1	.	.	CSASRRDTEAFF	TGCAGTGCTAGTCGACGGGACACTGAAGCTTTCTTT
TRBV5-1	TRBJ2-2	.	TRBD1	CASSPTGDRELFF	TGCGCCAGCAGCCCGACAGGGGACCGGGAGCTGTTTTTT
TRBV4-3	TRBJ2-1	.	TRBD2	CASSQVGQRGHEQFF	TGCGCCAGCAGCCAAGTGGGCCAGCGGGGGCATGAGCAGTTCTTC